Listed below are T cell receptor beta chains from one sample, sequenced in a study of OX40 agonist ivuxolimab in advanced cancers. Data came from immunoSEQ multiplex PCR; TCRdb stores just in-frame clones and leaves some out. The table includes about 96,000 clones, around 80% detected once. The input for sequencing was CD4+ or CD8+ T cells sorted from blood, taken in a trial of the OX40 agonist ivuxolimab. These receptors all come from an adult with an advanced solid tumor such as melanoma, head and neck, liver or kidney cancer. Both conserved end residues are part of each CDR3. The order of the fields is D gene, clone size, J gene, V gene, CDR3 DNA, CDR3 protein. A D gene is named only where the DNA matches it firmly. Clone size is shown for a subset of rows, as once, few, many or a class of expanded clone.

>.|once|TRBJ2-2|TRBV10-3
TGTGCCATCAGTGAGTCTTTAGATACCGGGGAGCTGTTTTTT
CAISESLDTGELFF
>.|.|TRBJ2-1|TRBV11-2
TGTGCCAGCACCAGCGCCGGGACCCTCTACAATGAGCAGTTCTTC
CASTSAGTLYNEQFF
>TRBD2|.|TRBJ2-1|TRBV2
TGTGCCAGCAGATTTATAGCGGGGGGGGACAATGAGCAGTTCTTC
CASRFIAGGDNEQFF
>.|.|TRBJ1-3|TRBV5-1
TGCGCCAGCAGCTTGGACCGTTTCTCTGGAAACACCATATATTTT
CASSLDRFSGNTIYF
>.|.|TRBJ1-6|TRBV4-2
TGTGCCAGCAGCCAAGGCACAGGTGGCAATTCACCCCTCCACTTT
CASSQGTGGNSPLHF
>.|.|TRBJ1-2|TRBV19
TGTGCCAGTAGTATGGGGAGTTTCGGCTATGGCTACACCTTC
CASSMGSFGYGYTF
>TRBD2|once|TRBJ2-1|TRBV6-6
TGTGCCAGCAGTTACTCGTTACGGGAGGGCCAGAATGAGCAGTTCTTC
CASSYSLREGQNEQFF
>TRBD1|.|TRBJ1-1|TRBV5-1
TGCGCCAGCAGCTTGGTACCAGGGGGGCCGAACACTGAAGCTTTCTTT
CASSLVPGGPNTEAFF
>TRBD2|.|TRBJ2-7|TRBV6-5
TGTGCCAGCAGGACCCCTAGCGGGGGTTACGAGCAGTACTTC
CASRTPSGGYEQYF
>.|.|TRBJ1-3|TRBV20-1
TGCAGTGCTAGAGATCCTCCCGCCATATATTTT
CSARDPPAIYF
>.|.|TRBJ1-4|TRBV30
TGTGCCTTCAACGTTAATGAAAAACTGTTTTTT
CAFNVNEKLFF
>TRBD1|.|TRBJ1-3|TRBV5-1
TGCGCCAGCAGCTCTGACAGGGTGACTGGAAACACCATATATTTT
CASSSDRVTGNTIYF
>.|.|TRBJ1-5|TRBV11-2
TGTGCCAGCAGCTTAGCAGGGTTCAATCAGCCCCAGCATTTT
CASSLAGFNQPQHF
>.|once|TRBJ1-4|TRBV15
TGTGCCACCAGCAGAGATCCTGCTGCAACTAATGAAAAACTGTTTTTT
CATSRDPAATNEKLFF
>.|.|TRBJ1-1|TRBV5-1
TGCGCCAGCAGCTTTGGGTTGGGGAACACTGAAGCTTTCTTT
CASSFGLGNTEAFF
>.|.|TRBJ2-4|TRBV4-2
TGTGCCAGCAGCCCCAAGGAGGAGGGTACAGGAACCGCCAAAAACATTCAGTACTTC
CASSPKEEGTGTAKNIQYF
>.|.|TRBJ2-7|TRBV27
TGTGCCAGCAGTCCCCATATGGAGGGTTACGCCTCGATGGGCTACGAGCAGTACTTC
CASSPHMEGYASMGYEQYF
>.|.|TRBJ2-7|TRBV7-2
TGTGCCAGCAGCTTAGTTAGATTGTCGAGTGGGTACGAGCAGTACTTC
CASSLVRLSSGYEQYF
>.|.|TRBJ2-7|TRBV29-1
TGCAGCGTTAGTGGGCAGGGCTACGAGCAGTACTTC
CSVSGQGYEQYF
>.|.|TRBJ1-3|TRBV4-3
TGCGCCAGCAGCCAAGCTGACGACCTTCACAACACCATATATTTT
CASSQADDLHNTIYF
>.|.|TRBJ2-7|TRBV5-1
TGCGCCAGCAGCTTGTCAAGCCCCCCCCCGAGTTTCTCCTACGAGCAGTACTTC
CASSLSSPPPSFSYEQYF
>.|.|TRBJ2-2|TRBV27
TGTGCCAGCAGTCGGGGTGGCGGGGAGCTGTTTTTT
CASSRGGGELFF
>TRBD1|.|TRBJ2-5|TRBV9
TGTGCCAGCAGCTCAGGACAGGGGTACGAGACCCAGTACTTC
CASSSGQGYETQYF
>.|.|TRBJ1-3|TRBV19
TGTGCCAGTAGTATAGTCGGAGAGGGAAACACCATATATTTT
CASSIVGEGNTIYF
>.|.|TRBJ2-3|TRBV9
TGTGCCAGCAGCGTAGCCCCCACCGCAGATACGCAGTATTTT
CASSVAPTADTQYF
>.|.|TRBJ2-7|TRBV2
TGTGCCAGCAGTTCCGGGATCTACTACGAGCAGTACTTC
CASSSGIYYEQYF
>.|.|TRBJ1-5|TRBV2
TGTGCCAGCAGTGTAGGGGGGACTAGCAATCAGCCCCAGCATTTT
CASSVGGTSNQPQHF
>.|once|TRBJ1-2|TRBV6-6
TGTGCCAGCACCAGAGGGGTGGACTATGGCTACACCTTC
CASTRGVDYGYTF
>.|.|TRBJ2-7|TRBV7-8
TGTGCCAGCAGCCCAGAGGGGGTTCCCTACGAGCAGTACTTC
CASSPEGVPYEQYF
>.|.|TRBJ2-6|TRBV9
TGTGCCAGCAGCGTGTCCCCCTCTGGGGCCAACGTCCTGACTTTC
CASSVSPSGANVLTF
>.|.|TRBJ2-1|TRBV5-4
TGTGCCAGCAGCTTGGGGGCGGGGGAGCAGTTCTTC
CASSLGAGEQFF
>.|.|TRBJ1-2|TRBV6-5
TGTGCCAGCACCCCGGGACTGGGATTTAACTATGGCTACACCTTC
CASTPGLGFNYGYTF
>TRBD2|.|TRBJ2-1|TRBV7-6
TGTGCCAGCAGCTTAGTCCTAGCGGGGGAGCAGTTCTTC
CASSLVLAGEQFF
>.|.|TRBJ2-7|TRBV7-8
TGTGCCAGCAGCTTAGCGCTGGGGCCCTACGAGCAGTACTTC
CASSLALGPYEQYF
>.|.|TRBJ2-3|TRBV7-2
TGTGCCAGCAGCTTGGGGCAGGGCATTCGCACAGATACGCAGTATTTT
CASSLGQGIRTDTQYF
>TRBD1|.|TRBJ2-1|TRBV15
TGTGCCACCAGCGGGGGGACCGGGACAGGGGGCAATGAGCAGTTCTTC
CATSGGTGTGGNEQFF
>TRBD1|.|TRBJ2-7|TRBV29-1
TGCAGCGTTCCCGGGACAGGGGAAGGCCACGAGCAGTACTTC
CSVPGTGEGHEQYF
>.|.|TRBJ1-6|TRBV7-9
TGTGCCAGCAGCGGGTGGGGAGGGAATAATTCACCCCTCCACTTT
CASSGWGGNNSPLHF
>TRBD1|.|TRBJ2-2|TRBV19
TGTGCCACCGGGGACAGGGGGTTCGGGGAGCTGTTTTTT
CATGDRGFGELFF
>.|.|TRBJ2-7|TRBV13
TGTGCCAGCAGCTTCCAGGGACAAGGATACGAGCAGTACTTC
CASSFQGQGYEQYF
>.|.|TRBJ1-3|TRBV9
TGTGCCAGCAGCGTAGGGCGGACAAGAAGCTCTGGAAACACCATATATTTT
CASSVGRTRSSGNTIYF
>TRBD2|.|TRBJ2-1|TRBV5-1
TGCGCCAGCAGCTTTGAGAGCGGGGGGGCGCGCGAGCAGTTCTTC
CASSFESGGAREQFF
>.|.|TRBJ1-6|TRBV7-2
TGTGCCAGCAGCTCCGCGCAGACAGGAGGCTCACCCCTCCACTTT
CASSSAQTGGSPLHF
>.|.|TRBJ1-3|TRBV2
TGTGCCAGCAAGGGGGACGGCTCTGGAAACACCATATATTTT
CASKGDGSGNTIYF
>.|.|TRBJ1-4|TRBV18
TGTGCCAGCTCACCATCGGCACAGGGCGGAGAAAATGAAAAACTGTTTTTT
CASSPSAQGGENEKLFF
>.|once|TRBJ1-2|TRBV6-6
TGTGCCAGCACCCCCGCCGGGCTGAGAGGCTACACCTTC
CASTPAGLRGYTF
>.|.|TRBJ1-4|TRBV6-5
TGTGCCAGCAGTTACTTCCAGGACTACAATGAAAAACTGTTTTTT
CASSYFQDYNEKLFF
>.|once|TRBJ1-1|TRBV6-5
TGTGCTTCGGCGGGTAACACTGAAGCTTTCTTT
CASAGNTEAFF
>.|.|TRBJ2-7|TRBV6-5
TGTGCCAGCAGCCAGGGGCGAGGGCGAACCGAGCAGTACTTC
CASSQGRGRTEQYF
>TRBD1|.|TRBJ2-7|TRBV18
TGTGCCAGCTCACCGGGACAGGGCCCCTACGAGCAGTACTTC
CASSPGQGPYEQYF
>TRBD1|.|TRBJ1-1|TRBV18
TGTGCCAGCTCACCGGACAGGCCCAACAGTGAAGCTTTCTTT
CASSPDRPNSEAFF
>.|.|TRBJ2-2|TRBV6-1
TGTGCCAGCAGGGATTCCCACAGGTGGGAGCTGTTTTTT
CASRDSHRWELFF
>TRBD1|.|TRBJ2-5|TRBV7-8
TGTGCCAGCAGCTTAGGGCCCGACAGGGGGCTGACCCAGTACTTC
CASSLGPDRGLTQYF
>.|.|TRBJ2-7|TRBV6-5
TGTGCCAGCGGCCTCAGGGCGGGCGAGCAGTACTTC
CASGLRAGEQYF
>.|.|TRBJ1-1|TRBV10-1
TGCGCCAGCAGTTCCGGGAAGAACACTGAAGCTTTCTTT
CASSSGKNTEAFF
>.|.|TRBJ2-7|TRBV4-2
TGTGCCAGCAGCCAAGACAGGGAGCAGTACTTC
CASSQDREQYF
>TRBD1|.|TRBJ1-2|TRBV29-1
TGCAGCGTTGACGTTCCGCAAATCCAGGGGGCTGATGGCTACACCTTC
CSVDVPQIQGADGYTF
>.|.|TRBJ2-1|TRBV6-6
TGTGCCAGCAACGGGCACTACAATGAGCAGTTCTTC
CASNGHYNEQFF
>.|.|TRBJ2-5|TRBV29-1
TGCAGCGCCAGGACACCCGCCCGTGAGACCCAGTACTTC
CSARTPARETQYF
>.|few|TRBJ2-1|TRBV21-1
TGTGCCAGCAGCCCTCACTGGGGCAGTGTGGATGAGCAGTTCTTC
CASSPHWGSVDEQFF